The 24 T cell receptor beta chains listed next were all sequenced from one sample in a study of technical replicates of blood from a handful of donors. Generated by immunoSEQ multiplex PCR, the TCRdb table keeps only in-frame clones and is missing some. The table records about 76,000 clones, 85% to 95% of them present only once. Sequenced material: T cells isolated from PBMCs. These receptors were obtained from a human donor in good health.

The V call is TRBV18, the J call TRBJ1-1; 7 bases map to TRBD1. The CDR3 has 13 residues. The J segment lost 8 bases and the V segment lost 6 bases, leaving 9 bases of the junction unmatched. Per the germline V gene, CDR1 is KGHSH and CDR2 is LQKENI. The CDR3 DNA is TGTGCCAGCTCCCCGGGGACAGAGTTGGAAGCTTTCTTT. Its translation is CASSPGTELEAFF.

V gene TRBV7-9 combines with J gene TRBJ2-1; 10 positions match TRBD2. J gave up 8 bases and V 4 bases, and 14 bases lay outside the gene matches. From germline, CDR1 is SEHNR and CDR2 FQNEAQ (reference sequence). CDR3 length: 17 amino acids. The CDR3, as DNA: TGTGCCAGCAGCTCGCCTAGCCGGCTAGCGGGAGAAGATGAGCAGTTCTTC. The encoded protein is CASSSPSRLAGEDEQFF.

This chain connects TRBV4-2 to TRBJ2-5, with TRBD2 matching over 9 bases. CDR1 and CDR2 (germline): LGHNA, YNFKEQ. This CDR3 is built from 16 residues. V lost 0 bases, J lost 3 bases, and 5 bases stayed unmatched. The CDR3 DNA reads as TGTGCCAGCAGCCAAGATTGGGCGGGAGGGGAAGAGACCCAGTACTTC. This sequence encodes CASSQDWAGGEETQYF.

The chain combines TRBV7-3 with TRBJ2-7, with TRBD2 as a possible D gene (6 bases). CDR3 length equals 13 residues. Trimming took off 8 bases at V and 0 bases at J, with 11 bases between the two ends. CDR1 and CDR2 (germline): SGHTA, FQGTGA. The CDR3 DNA is TGTGCCAGCGCTTGGGACTTCTCCTACGAGCAGTACTTC. Its translation: CASAWDFSYEQYF.

The chain carries TRBV15 and TRBJ2-7; tentative D call: TRBD1 (6 bases). V dropped 0 bases and J dropped 7 bases, with 19 bases sitting between them. The CDR3 length is 16 residues. Germline CDR1 is LNHNV and CDR2 is YYDKDF (reference sequence). CDR3 in DNA: TGTGCCACCAGCAGAGATAAAGGACAGACCCTCCGAGAGCAGTACTTC. Translation: CATSRDKGQTLREQYF.

This clone was counted a single time. This rearrangement joins TRBV4-2 to TRBJ2-7; D is perhaps TRBD1 (5 bases). Germline loops: CDR1 LGHNA, CDR2 YNFKEQ. The CDR3 is 18 amino acids. Trimming stripped 0 bases from V and 0 bases from J, with 18 bases between. CDR3 bases: TGTGCCAGCAGCCAAGATATTACAGGACCCCCACGCTCCTACGAGCAGTACTTC. Protein: CASSQDITGPPRSYEQYF.

The chain carries TRBV4-2 and TRBJ2-3, with TRBD2 as a possible D gene (6 bases). CDR1 and CDR2 from the germline V gene are LGHNA and YNFKEQ. This CDR3 region has 13 residues. Deletions cut 6 bases from V and 6 bases from J, with 13 bases between. The CDR3 loop is CASRDVEGDTQYF. CDR3 DNA sequence: TGTGCCAGCAGGGATGTGGAGGGTGATACGCAGTATTTT.

The V call is TRBV7-8, the J call TRBJ2-3, with 8 bases that match TRBD1. J lost 3 bases, V lost 4 bases, and 6 bases had no gene match. From germline, CDR1 is SGHVS and CDR2 FQNEAQ. The CDR3 extends over 15 amino acids. CDR3 sequence reads: CASSSKTGVTDTQYF. For the CDR3, the DNA is TGTGCCAGCAGCTCAAAGACAGGGGTTACAGATACGCAGTATTTT.

This chain uses TRBV6-1 with TRBJ2-2, with a tentative D call TRBD1 (5 bases). Per the germline V gene, CDR1 is MNHNS and CDR2 is SASEGT. The V end lost 5 bases, the J end lost 1 base, and 5 bases lay between the germline ends. This CDR3 has 13 residues. CDR3 in DNA: TGTGCCAGCAGTCAGGGGAACACCGGGGAGCTGTTTTTT. As protein: CASSQGNTGELFF.

The chain recombines TRBV30 with TRBJ2-7, with a weak D call TRBD1 (5 bases). The CDR3 is made up of 14 amino acids. The V end lost 0 bases, the J end lost 2 bases, and 11 bases lay between the germline ends. The germline gives CDR1 GTSNPN, CDR2 SVGIG (reference sequence). The CDR3 protein is CAWSVDSRTYEQYF. The CDR3 bases are TGTGCCTGGAGTGTAGACAGCCGGACCTACGAGCAGTACTTC.

The chain carries TRBV2 and TRBJ2-7; weak D call: TRBD2 (6 bases). V shed 5 bases and J shed 2 bases, with 10 bases lying between them. This CDR3 comprises 13 residues. The germline CDR1 and CDR2 sequences are SNHLY and FYNNEI. CDR3 DNA: TGTGCCAGCAGTTCCGGGGGACCCTACGAGCAGTACTTC. This translates into CASSSGGPYEQYF.

The V gene is TRBV30, the J gene TRBJ1-6, with TRBD1 matching over 7 bases. The CDR3 contains 13 residues. Looked up from germline, CDR1 is GTSNPN and CDR2 is SVGIG (reference sequence). The ends lost 4 bases at V and 9 bases at J; junction bases unmatched: 6. This CDR3 is CAWTRGDSSPLHF. The CDR3 DNA sequence: TGTGCCTGGACCAGGGGGGATAGTTCACCCCTCCACTTT.

V is TRBV9 and J is TRBJ2-2; 7 nucleotides match TRBD2. Unmatched junction bases numbered 4, after V lost 0 bases and J lost 2 bases. CDR1 is SGDLS and CDR2 is YYNGEE in the germline V gene. This CDR3 has 16 amino acids. The chain's CDR3 is CASSVAPGLNTGELFF. In DNA form, the CDR3 reads TGTGCCAGCAGCGTAGCCCCGGGACTAAACACCGGGGAGCTGTTTTTT. The variable domain in full, with the rest retrieved from reference TRBV9 and TRBJ2-2, is DSGVTQTPKHLITATGQRVTLRCSPRSGDLSVYWYQQSLDQGLQFLIQYYNGEERAKGNILERFSAQQFPDLHSELNLSSLELGDSALYFCASSVAPGLNTGELFFGEGSRLTVL.

The rearrangement links TRBV11-2 to TRBJ2-2; 9 nucleotides align to TRBD2. With V trimmed by 1 base and J by 8 bases, 5 bases remained unmatched. This CDR3 comprises 15 residues. CDR1 SGHAT and CDR2 FQNNGV come from the germline V gene. CDR3 sequence reads: CASSLAVAGVGELFF. The CDR3 bases are TGTGCCAGCAGCTTAGCGGTAGCGGGGGTTGGGGAGCTGTTTTTT. Together with reference TRBV11-2 and TRBJ2-2, the CDR3 gives the full variable domain: EAGVAQSPRYKIIEKRQSVAFWCNPISGHATLYWYQQILGQGPKLLIQFQNNGVVDDSQLPKDRFSAERLKGVDSTLKIQPAKLEDSAVYLCASSLAVAGVGELFFGEGSRLTVL.

V and J are TRBV19 and TRBJ2-1, with D possibly being TRBD2 (6 bases). Per the germline V gene, CDR1 is LNHDA and CDR2 is SQIVND (reference sequence). Trimming stripped 10 bases from V and 4 bases from J, with 8 bases between. The CDR3 is 11 residues long. The CDR3 DNA follows: TGTGCCACCGCGGGGTACAATGAGCAGTTCTTC. Translating gives CATAGYNEQFF.

The chain has TRBV7-9 and TRBJ2-1, with a tentative D call TRBD2 (6 bases). The length of the CDR3 is 16 residues. Looked up from germline, CDR1 is SEHNR and CDR2 is FQNEAQ (reference sequence). The germline V and J ends were trimmed by 5 bases and 5 bases, with 19 bases remaining between them. The CDR3 sequence: CASSDKNGGPDNEQFF. CDR3 DNA sequence: TGTGCCAGCAGCGACAAAAACGGAGGGCCGGACAATGAGCAGTTCTTC. The full variable domain, its missing parts supplied by reference TRBV7-9 and TRBJ2-1, is DTGVSQNPRHKITKRGQNVTFRCDPISEHNRLYWYRQTLGQGPEFLTYFQNEAQLEKSRLLSDRFSAERPKGSFSTLEIQRTEQGDSAMYLCASSDKNGGPDNEQFFGPGTRLTVL.

This clone was seen once. The chain links TRBV2 to TRBJ2-7; 8 nucleotides line up with TRBD1. The germline CDR1 and CDR2 sequences are SNHLY and FYNNEI. The CDR3 sequence is 13 residues long. Trimming took 4 bases from V and 3 from J; bases not matched to a gene: 2. The CDR3 nucleotides are TGTGCCAGCAGTGGGGGGACAGGCTACGAGCAGTACTTC. Translating gives CASSGGTGYEQYF.

In nucleotides, the CDR3 is TGTGCCTGGAGTGCATACACTGAAGCTTTCTTT. Amino acid sequence: CAWSAYTEAFF. The gene calls are TRBV30 and TRBJ1-1; no clear D. V lost 1 base and J 3 bases, leaving 3 bases between the germline ends. The CDR3 runs to 11 residues. Germline V gene sequence: CDR1 GTSNPN, CDR2 SVGIG (reference sequence).

This clone showed up just once. The chain combines TRBV7-9 with TRBJ2-3, with 12 bases fitting TRBD1. Per germline, CDR1 SEHNR and CDR2 FQNEAQ (reference sequence). The junction had 6 bases not matched to a gene; V was cut back by 5 bases and J by 3 bases. The CDR3 sequence is 16 residues long. Here the CDR3 reads CASSPWGQGATDTQYF. The DNA for the CDR3 is TGTGCCAGCAGCCCATGGGGACAGGGGGCGACAGATACGCAGTATTTT.

This clone was seen only once. Germline is not matched at one junction end, which may reflect a read error. J is TRBJ1-2 and V is TRBV12-5; D is undetermined. The CDR3 extends over 11 amino acids. Germline-derived CDR1 and CDR2 are LGHNT and FRNRAP. The CDR3 spells CASGLYYGYTF. CDR3 DNA sequence: TGTGCTAGTGGTTTGTACTACGGCTACACCTTC.

The chain uses TRBV6-1 and TRBJ2-3, with D uncertain. The V gene's germline CDR1 is MNHNS and CDR2 SASEGT. The CDR3 loop spans 14 amino acids. Deletions cut 7 bases from V and 3 bases from J, with 14 bases between. CDR3 loop: CASTPVKLTDTQYF. The CDR3 nucleotides read TGTGCCAGCACCCCGGTAAAGCTTACAGATACGCAGTATTTT.

The chain recombines TRBV15 with TRBJ1-3; D gene ambiguous. The CDR3 sequence is 16 residues long. Germline CDR1 is LNHNV and CDR2 is YYDKDF (reference sequence). Trimming left V 2 bases short and J 3 bases short, with 14 bases between. The CDR3 reads CATSRTVSRGGNTIYF. DNA for the CDR3: TGTGCCACCAGCAGAACCGTTAGCCGGGGTGGAAACACCATATATTTT.

CDR3: CASRGAAQETQYF. CDR3 nucleotide sequence: TGCGCCAGCAGGGGGGCGGCCCAAGAGACCCAGTACTTC. This chain joins TRBV5-1 and TRBJ2-5; TRBD1 might be the D (6 bases). The CDR3 has 13 amino acids. V was cut by 5 bases and J by 1 base, with 9 bases left in between. CDR1 SGHRS and CDR2 YFSETQ come from the germline V gene.

This chain uses TRBV6-5 with TRBJ2-1, with D tentatively TRBD2 (6 bases). Trimming left V 5 bases short and J 6 bases short, with 11 bases between. The CDR3 spans 13 residues. Per the germline V gene, CDR1 is MNHEY and CDR2 is SVGAGI. In nucleotides, the CDR3 is TGTGCCAGCAGTCTCGGGAGCCCCAATGAGCAGTTCTTC. It translates to CASSLGSPNEQFF.